This TCR beta chain was documented in a study of Ad26.COV2.S vaccination and SARS-CoV-2 variants (dated by TCRdb to the early 2020s). Broadly, across the study: Donors in the vaccine arm were drawn from COV1001, a multicentre, randomized, double-blind, placebo-controlled phase I-IIa trial testing Ad26.COV2.S in healthy adults. Ad26.COV2.S was administered intramuscularly at 5 x 10^10 or 1 x 10^11 viral particles, either as a single shot or as two shots given 56 days apart. TCRbeta repertoire sequencing served as the tool for gauging how specific and how broad the SARS-CoV-2-reactive T cell receptors were following Ad26.COV2.S vaccination. The TCR-sequenced set comprised about 32 samples: some 20 Ad26.COV2.S vaccine recipients, 5 placebo recipients and 8 SARS-CoV-2 convalescent individuals. Trial participants were randomized into five groups of five, in which low-dose or high-dose Ad26.COV2.S was given once or twice, or placebo was given on both occasions. Throughout the experiments and outcome assessment, investigators stayed blinded to trial group allocation.

V lost 0 bases and J lost 5 bases; the stretch between them is 14 bases long. Measured from the cysteine to the phenylalanine, the CDR3 is 15 residues long. The kept DNA is CDR3 alone, 45 bases in frame from the first base. The germline V gene (reference sequence) gives CDR1 as GTSNPN and CDR2 as SVGIG. What the authors observed across the whole study: Comparing responses between vaccine doses or regimens was not something the study was powered to do. Comparable non-spike TCR breadth was observed between vaccine and placebo recipients, consistent with only spike being contained in the vaccine. Compared with placebo recipients, Ad26.COV2.S recipients showed higher spike-specific TCR breadth (P = 0.0014). It was noted by the authors that total T cell responses may have been underestimated by the TCR breadth and depth analyses. After vaccination, substantial breadth of spike-specific CD8+ and CD4+ T cell responses was reported.

Explained via the paper, the treatment or condition label denotes: around 19 received Ad26.COV2.S at low or high dose, single or two shots; about 5 received placebo; per-sample allocation not given. Repertoires of vaccine and placebo recipients were sequenced from samples collected on day 63 after the first injection. Between 29 July and 7 August 2020, Cohort 1b enrolled 25 adults aged 18-55 years at one site in Boston, USA. Ad26.COV2.S consisted of a replication-incompetent adenovirus type 26 vector by which a prefusion-stabilized SARS-CoV-2 spike protein from the original Wuhan strain was expressed. Notes on this clone: Its antigen is currently not known. Base qualities are not provided; no much larger clone lies one nucleotide away.

TCRbeta CDR3 regions were sequenced with the immunoSEQ Assay. After extraction, genomic DNA underwent amplification by bias-controlled multiplex PCR, followed by high-throughput sequencing. The authors' pipeline ran thus. Collapsing and filtering of sequences were performed to quantify the absolute abundance of each unique TCRbeta CDR3 region. Usable DNA was measured by amplifying reference genes present in all nucleated cells, and TCRbeta template counts were normalized to that usable DNA to estimate T cell fraction. Repertoire TCRs were annotated as SARS-CoV-2-specific by exact matching of V gene, CDR3 amino acid sequence and J gene to a known reactive TCR set. MIRA supplied the reference SARS-CoV-2 TCR set, which was filtered for enrichment in COVID-19-positive ImmuneCODE repertoires so that public or cross-reactive TCRs were removed. Using the MIRA antigens, annotated TCRs were further analysed by specific ORF or by position within an ORF. Breadth was defined as annotated unique rearrangements over total unique productive rearrangements; depth was the summed frequency of those rearrangements. TCR breadth was compared between groups using two-sided Wilcoxon rank-sum tests. Imported from immuneACCESS, the table was reduced by TCRdb to in-frame sequences with V and J called. These copies leave out some clones; in studies compared against another copy, an unresolved V gene accounts for under half, and the cause of the remainder is not known. V and J calls and clone size are as listed in that table; D and trimming were resolved from the DNA. Here the sample has a few hundred thousand clones; around 89% occur a single time. Clones ranked in the top ten supply approximately 1.9% of the sample.

Recombination linked TRBV30 to TRBJ2-1; the D element might be TRBD1 or TRBD2, as each aligns at 5 bases. The origin of this receptor is a person aged 18-65 years who received the Ad26.COV2.S COVID-19 vaccine or a placebo. Here the sequenced sample was peripheral blood, taken in a trial of Ad26.COV2.S vaccine versus placebo. Read as DNA, the sequence is TGTGCCTGGAGTGTACCAATTGGGACGAACAATGAGCAGTTCTTC. This translates into CAWSVPIGTNNEQFF.